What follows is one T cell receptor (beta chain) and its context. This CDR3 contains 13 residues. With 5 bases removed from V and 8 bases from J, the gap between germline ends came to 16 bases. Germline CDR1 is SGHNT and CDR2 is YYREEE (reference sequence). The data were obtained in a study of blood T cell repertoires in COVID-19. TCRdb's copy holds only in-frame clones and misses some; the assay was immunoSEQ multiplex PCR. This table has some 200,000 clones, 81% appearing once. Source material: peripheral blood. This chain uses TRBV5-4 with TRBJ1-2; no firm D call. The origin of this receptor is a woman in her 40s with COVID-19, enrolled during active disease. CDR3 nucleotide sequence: TGTGCCAGCAGGTCGGCCCCGGGGAAAGGCTACACCTTC. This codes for CASRSAPGKGYTF. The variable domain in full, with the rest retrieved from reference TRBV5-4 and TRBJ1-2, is ETGVTQSPTHLIKTRGQQVTLRCSSQSGHNTVSWYQQALGQGPQFIFQYYREEENGRGNFPPRFSGLQFPNYSSELNVNALELDDSALYLCASRSAPGKGYTFGSGTRLTVV.